This T cell receptor (beta chain) originates from a study of T cell responses to AZD1222 COVID-19 vaccine. Whole-study results and caveats: Clonal diversity was possibly underestimated, and the donors were mostly white British, with more females.

On this clone itself: Its target is unknown.

Some clones are missing from TCRdb's copy, which holds only in-frame ones; the method was immunoSEQ multiplex PCR. The repertoire includes around 160,000 clones, approximately 78% of them detected once, and 4.1% sits in the top ten. CDR1 and CDR2 (germline): SGHVS, FNYEAQ. This CDR3 is built from 16 residues. Losses at the gene ends were 5 bases for V and 2 bases for J; bases not matched to a gene: 3. The clonotype was recovered from an adult in good health. This chain connects TRBV7-6 to TRBJ2-3; 14 bases match TRBD2. This specimen consisted of peripheral blood, obtained on day 0 of MenACWY control vaccination. CDR3 sequence reads: CASSLTSGGVTDTQYF. The CDR3, as DNA: TGTGCCAGCAGCCTGACTAGCGGGGGGGTCACAGATACGCAGTATTTT.